This T cell receptor beta chain derives from a study of technical replicates of blood from a handful of donors. Data came from immunoSEQ multiplex PCR; TCRdb stores just in-frame clones and leaves some out. This table has around 60,000 clones, nearly 95% appearing once. This CDR3 region has 15 residues. Trimming pared 3 bases from V and 4 bases from J, leaving 13 bases between. CDR1 and CDR2 (germline): SGHVS, FNYEAQ. The source material was PBMCs. The chain recombines TRBV7-6 with TRBJ2-1; D ambiguous. This receptor was taken from a human donor in good health. Some clones in this sample may be carry-over from other donors' samples. DNA of the CDR3: TGTGCCAGCAGCTTTGAGGTCGGATCGTACAATGAGCAGTTCTTC. It codes for CASSFEVGSYNEQFF.